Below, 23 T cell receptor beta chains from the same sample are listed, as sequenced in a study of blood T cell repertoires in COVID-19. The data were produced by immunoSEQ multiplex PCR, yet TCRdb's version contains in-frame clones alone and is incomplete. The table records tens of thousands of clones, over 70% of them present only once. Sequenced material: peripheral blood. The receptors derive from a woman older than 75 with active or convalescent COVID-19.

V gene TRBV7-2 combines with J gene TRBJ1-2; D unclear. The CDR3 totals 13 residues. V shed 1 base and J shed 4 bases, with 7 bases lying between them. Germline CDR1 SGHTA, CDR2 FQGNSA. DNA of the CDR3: TGTGCCAGCAGCTTAGACCCAGGCTATGGCTACACCTTC. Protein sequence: CASSLDPGYGYTF.

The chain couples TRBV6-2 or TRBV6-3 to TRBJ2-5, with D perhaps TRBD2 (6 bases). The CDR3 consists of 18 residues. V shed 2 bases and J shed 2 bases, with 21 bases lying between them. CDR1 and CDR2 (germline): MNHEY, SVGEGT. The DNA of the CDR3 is TGTGCCAGCAGTTACGGGAGGACCGGTCCCGCAAAGCAAGAGACCCAGTACTTC. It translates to CASSYGRTGPAKQETQYF.

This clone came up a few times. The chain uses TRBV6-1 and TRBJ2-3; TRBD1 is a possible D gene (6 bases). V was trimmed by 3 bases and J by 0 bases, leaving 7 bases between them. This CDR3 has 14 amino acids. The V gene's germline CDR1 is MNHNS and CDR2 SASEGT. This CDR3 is CASSDRGSTDTQYF. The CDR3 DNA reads TGTGCCAGCAGTGACAGGGGTAGCACAGATACGCAGTATTTT.

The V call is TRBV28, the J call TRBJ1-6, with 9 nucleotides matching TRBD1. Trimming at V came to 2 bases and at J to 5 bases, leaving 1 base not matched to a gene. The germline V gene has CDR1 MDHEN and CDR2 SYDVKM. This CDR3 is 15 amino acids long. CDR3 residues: CASSLRTGDNSPLHF. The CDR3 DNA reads TGTGCCAGCAGTTTACGGACAGGGGATAATTCACCCCTCCACTTT.

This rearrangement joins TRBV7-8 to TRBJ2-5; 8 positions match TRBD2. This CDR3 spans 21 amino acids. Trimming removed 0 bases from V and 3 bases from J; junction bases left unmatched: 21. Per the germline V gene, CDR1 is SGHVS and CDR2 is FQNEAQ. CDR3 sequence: CASSLAPLREGFPMTKETQYF. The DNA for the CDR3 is TGTGCCAGCAGCTTAGCTCCCCTTCGGGAGGGCTTCCCGATGACCAAAGAGACCCAGTACTTC.

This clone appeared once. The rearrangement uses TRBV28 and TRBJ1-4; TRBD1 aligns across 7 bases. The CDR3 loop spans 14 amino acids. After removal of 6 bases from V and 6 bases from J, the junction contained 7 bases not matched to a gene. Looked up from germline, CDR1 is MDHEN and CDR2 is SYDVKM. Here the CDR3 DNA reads TGTGCCAGCAGCTCGGGACAGCCTTATGAAAAACTGTTTTTT. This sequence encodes CASSSGQPYEKLFF.

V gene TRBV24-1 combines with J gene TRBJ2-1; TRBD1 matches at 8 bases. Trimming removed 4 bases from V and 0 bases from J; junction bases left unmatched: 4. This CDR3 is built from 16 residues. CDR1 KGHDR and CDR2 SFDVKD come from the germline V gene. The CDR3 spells CATSDQDRVSYNEQFF. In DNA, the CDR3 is TGTGCCACCAGTGACCAGGACAGGGTCTCCTACAATGAGCAGTTCTTC.

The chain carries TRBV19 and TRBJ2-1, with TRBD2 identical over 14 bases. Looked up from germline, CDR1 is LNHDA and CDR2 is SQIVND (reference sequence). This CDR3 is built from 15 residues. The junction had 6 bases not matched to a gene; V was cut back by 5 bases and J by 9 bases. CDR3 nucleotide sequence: TGTGCCAGTAGTCGTGGACTAGCGGGAGGCAGTGAGCAGTTCTTC. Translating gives CASSRGLAGGSEQFF.

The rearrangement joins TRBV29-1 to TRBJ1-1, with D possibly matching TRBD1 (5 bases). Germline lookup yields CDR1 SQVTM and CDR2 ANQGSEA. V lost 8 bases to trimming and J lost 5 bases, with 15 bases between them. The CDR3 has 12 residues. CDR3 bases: TGCAGCACAGCCCTGGAGGGGACTGAAGCTTTCTTT. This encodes CSTALEGTEAFF.

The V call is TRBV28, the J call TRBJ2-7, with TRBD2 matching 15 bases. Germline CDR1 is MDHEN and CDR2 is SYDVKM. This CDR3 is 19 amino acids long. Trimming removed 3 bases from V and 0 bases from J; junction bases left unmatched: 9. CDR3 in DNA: TGTGCCAGCAGTTTCTTCGGACTAGCGGGAGGGGGACACTCCTACGAGCAGTACTTC. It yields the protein CASSFFGLAGGGHSYEQYF.

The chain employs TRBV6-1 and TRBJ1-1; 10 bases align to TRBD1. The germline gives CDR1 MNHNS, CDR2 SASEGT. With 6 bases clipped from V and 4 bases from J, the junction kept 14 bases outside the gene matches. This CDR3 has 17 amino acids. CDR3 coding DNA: TGTGCCAGCAGAGAACCCGGGACAGGGGTGGGACTCACTGAAGCTTTCTTT. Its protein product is CASREPGTGVGLTEAFF.

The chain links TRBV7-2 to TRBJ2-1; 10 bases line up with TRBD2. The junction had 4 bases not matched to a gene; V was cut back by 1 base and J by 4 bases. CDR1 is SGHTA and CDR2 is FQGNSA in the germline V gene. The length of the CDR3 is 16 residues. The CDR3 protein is CASSLEGTSAYNEQFF. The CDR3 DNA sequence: TGTGCCAGCAGCTTAGAAGGGACTAGCGCGTACAATGAGCAGTTCTTC.

DNA of the CDR3: TGCGCCAGCAGTTCTCTAGCGGGAGTGGGCGAGCAGTACTTC. Protein product: CASSSLAGVGEQYF. The chain links TRBV5-1 to TRBJ2-7; 10 bases map to TRBD2. The ends lost 5 bases at V and 6 bases at J; junction bases unmatched: 8. Germline lookup yields CDR1 SGHRS and CDR2 YFSETQ. CDR3 length: 14 amino acids.

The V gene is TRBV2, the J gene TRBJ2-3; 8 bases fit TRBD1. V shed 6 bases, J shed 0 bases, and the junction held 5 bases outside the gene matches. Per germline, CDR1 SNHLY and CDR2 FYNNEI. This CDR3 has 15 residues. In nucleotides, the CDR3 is TGTGCCAGCAGCCAGGACAGGGATAGCACAGATACGCAGTATTTT. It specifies CASSQDRDSTDTQYF.

Here the CDR3 reads CATQREGRGTDTQYF. In DNA, the CDR3 is TGTGCCACCCAGCGGGAGGGCCGGGGCACAGATACGCAGTATTTT. The chain has TRBV28 and TRBJ2-3, with TRBD2 identical over 10 bases. V shed 10 bases and J 1 base; nucleotides not matched to a gene: 8. Germline V lookup: CDR1 MDHEN, CDR2 SYDVKM. The length of the CDR3 is 15 residues.

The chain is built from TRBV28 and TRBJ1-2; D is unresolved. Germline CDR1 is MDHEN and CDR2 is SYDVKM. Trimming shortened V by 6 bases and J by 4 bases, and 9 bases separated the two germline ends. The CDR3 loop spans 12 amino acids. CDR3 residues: CASSRGSYGYTF. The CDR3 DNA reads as TGTGCCAGCAGCCGAGGGTCCTATGGCTACACCTTC.

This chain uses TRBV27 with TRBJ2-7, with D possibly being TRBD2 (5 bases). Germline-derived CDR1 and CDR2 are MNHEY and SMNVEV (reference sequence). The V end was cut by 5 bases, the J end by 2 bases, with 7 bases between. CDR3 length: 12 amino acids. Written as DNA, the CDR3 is TGTGCCAGCAGTGGAGGTGCCTACGAGCAGTACTTC. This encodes CASSGGAYEQYF.

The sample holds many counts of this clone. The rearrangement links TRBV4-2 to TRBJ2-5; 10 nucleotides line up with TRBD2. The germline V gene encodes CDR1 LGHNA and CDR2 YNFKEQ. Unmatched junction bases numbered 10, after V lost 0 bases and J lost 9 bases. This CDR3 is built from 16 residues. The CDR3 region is CASSQDWASGSWAQYF. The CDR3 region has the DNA TGTGCCAGCAGCCAAGATTGGGCTAGCGGGAGTTGGGCCCAGTACTTC.

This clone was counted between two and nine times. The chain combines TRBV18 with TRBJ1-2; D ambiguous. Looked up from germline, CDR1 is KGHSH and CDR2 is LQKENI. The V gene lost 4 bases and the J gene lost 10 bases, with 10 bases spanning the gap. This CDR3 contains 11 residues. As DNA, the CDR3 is TGTGCCAGCTCACGAGGAGCTAACTACACCTTC. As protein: CASSRGANYTF.

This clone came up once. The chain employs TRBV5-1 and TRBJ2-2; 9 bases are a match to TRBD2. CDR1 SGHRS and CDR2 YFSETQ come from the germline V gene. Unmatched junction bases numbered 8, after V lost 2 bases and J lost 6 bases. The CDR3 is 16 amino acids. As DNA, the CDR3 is TGCGCCAGCAGCTTAGCGGGAGGAACCCTTGCCGGGGAGCTGTTTTTT. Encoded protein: CASSLAGGTLAGELFF.

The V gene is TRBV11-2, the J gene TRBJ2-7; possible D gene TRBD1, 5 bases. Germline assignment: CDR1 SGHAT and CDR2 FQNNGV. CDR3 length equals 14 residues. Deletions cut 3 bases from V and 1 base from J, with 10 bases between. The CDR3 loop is CASSFGAGSYEQYF. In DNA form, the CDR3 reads TGTGCCAGCAGCTTTGGGGCAGGATCCTACGAGCAGTACTTC. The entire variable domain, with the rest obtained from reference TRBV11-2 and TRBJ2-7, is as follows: EAGVAQSPRYKIIEKRQSVAFWCNPISGHATLYWYQQILGQGPKLLIQFQNNGVVDDSQLPKDRFSAERLKGVDSTLKIQPAKLEDSAVYLCASSFGAGSYEQYFGPGTRLTVT.

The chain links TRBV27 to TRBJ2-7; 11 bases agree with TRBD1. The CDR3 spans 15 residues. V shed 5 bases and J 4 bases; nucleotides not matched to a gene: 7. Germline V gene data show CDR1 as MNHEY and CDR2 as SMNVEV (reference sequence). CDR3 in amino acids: CASSIRTGGGYEQYF. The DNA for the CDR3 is TGTGCCAGCAGTATTCGGACAGGGGGCGGGTACGAGCAGTACTTC.

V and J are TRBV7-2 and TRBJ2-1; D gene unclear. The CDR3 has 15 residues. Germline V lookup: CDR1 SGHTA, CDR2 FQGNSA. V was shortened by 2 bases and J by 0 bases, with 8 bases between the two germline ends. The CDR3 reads CASSLTVTSYNEQFF. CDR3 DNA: TGTGCCAGCAGCTTAACGGTTACCTCCTACAATGAGCAGTTCTTC.